This T cell receptor beta chain stems from a study of T cell repertoires in cytomegalovirus infection. Findings and limits, study-wide: In two of eight donors, the top clonotype was HLA-C-restricted CMV-specific.

With V trimmed by 0 bases and J by 5 bases, 13 bases remained unmatched. Germline V gene lookup returns CDR1 SGHRS and CDR2 YFSETQ. This CDR3 contains 19 residues. Comment on this clonotype: Antigen: not known.

TCRdb ran MiXCR on the reads and lists one entry per CDR3 protein. Of about 310,000 distinct CDR3 sequences listed, 15% to 20% were seen once; the top ten hold about 12%. The sequenced sample was PBMCs. This TCR came from a human donor in good health (CMV status not recorded). Some clones in this sample may be carry-over from other donors' samples. V is TRBV5-1 and J is TRBJ2-1; 11 nucleotides align to TRBD2. CDR3 DNA sequence: TGCGCCAGCAGCTTGGATAGCCTGTCTAGCGGGGGGATAGACAATGAGCAGTTCTTC. Residues: CASSLDSLSSGGIDNEQFF. Filled out from reference TRBV5-1 and TRBJ2-1, the complete variable domain reads KAGVTQTPRYLIKTRGQQVTLSCSPISGHRSVSWYQQTPGQGLQFLFEYFSETQRNKGNFPGRFSGRQFSNSRSEMNVSTLELGDSALYLCASSLDSLSSGGIDNEQFFGPGTRLTVL.